This TCR beta chain appears in the sequencing data of a study of T cell responses to AZD1222 COVID-19 vaccine. With respect to this clone: Its specificity is unknown.

Germline V lookup: CDR1 PRHDT, CDR2 FYEKMQ (reference sequence). This CDR3 has 14 amino acids. V was cut by 5 bases and J by 4 bases, with 14 bases left in between. Assay: immunoSEQ multiplex PCR; the TCRdb copy retains only in-frame clones and omits some. This sample has approximately 110,000 clones, with roughly 90% found just once. Second-dose timings of about 4 or about 12 weeks were pooled. General study findings and limits: White British donors predominated, females outnumbered males, and clonal diversity was possibly underestimated. Spike-specific TCR breadth and depth were elevated following two AZD1222 doses.

The source of this sequence is an adult who received the AZD1222 COVID-19 vaccine. This specimen consisted of peripheral blood, obtained 28 days after the second AZD1222 dose. The chain links TRBV13 to TRBJ1-2; D remains unclear. The CDR3 region has the DNA TGTGCCAGCAGCCCAGAGCCGGGCCGCTATGGCTACACCTTC. The encoded protein is CASSPEPGRYGYTF.